The next 2 T cell receptor beta chains were all read from a single sample in a study of blood T cell repertoires in COVID-19. Libraries were prepared by immunoSEQ multiplex PCR; TCRdb keeps only in-frame clonotypes and omits some of them. The repertoire holds roughly 76,000 clones, around 78% seen once, with around a sixth in the top ten. Sequenced material: peripheral blood. These receptors came from a human donor in a cohort sampled during active COVID-19.

This clone showed up many times. The V and J genes are TRBV7-6 and TRBJ2-7; D is perhaps TRBD1 (5 bases). Looked up from germline, CDR1 is SGHVS and CDR2 is FNYEAQ. This CDR3 is 15 amino acids long. V was trimmed by 1 base and J by 7 bases, leaving 17 bases between them. CDR3 amino acids: CASSLVGQGPGEQYF. CDR3 DNA: TGTGCCAGCAGCTTAGTGGGGCAGGGCCCAGGGGAGCAGTACTTC.

The V gene is TRBV5-1, the J gene TRBJ2-4, with TRBD1 identical over 9 bases. Germline V CDR1 and CDR2: SGHRS, YFSETQ. CDR3 length: 15 amino acids. V gave up 0 bases and J gave up 6 bases; unmatched junction bases: 4. The CDR3 coding sequence is TGCGCCAGCAGCTTGGCCGGGACAGGGAGAAACATTCAGTACTTC. As protein: CASSLAGTGRNIQYF. Full variable domain (outside the CDR3, taken from reference TRBV5-1 and TRBJ2-4): KAGVTQTPRYLIKTRGQQVTLSCSPISGHRSVSWYQQTPGQGLQFLFEYFSETQRNKGNFPGRFSGRQFSNSRSEMNVSTLELGDSALYLCASSLAGTGRNIQYFGAGTRLSVL.